The rows below give T cell receptor beta chains drawn from one sample of a study of blood T cell repertoires in COVID-19. The repertoire was sequenced with immunoSEQ multiplex PCR; TCRdb's copy has only in-frame clones and lacks some. The sample consists of approximately 210,000 clones, about nine tenths of them appearing once. Sequenced material: peripheral blood. The receptor set was obtained from a man aged 25-45 years who had recovered from COVID-19. CDR3s include the opening cysteine and the closing phenylalanine or tryptophan. D genes are given only for firm matches. A clone size is listed for some rows: how often the clone was seen (once, few, many), or a class if it is expanded.

D gene	V gene	clone size	J gene	CDR3 DNA	CDR3 protein
-	TRBV30	once	TRBJ1-4	TGTGCCTGGCGGGACCCTCTGGGGGGAGAAAAACTGTTTTTT	CAWRDPLGGEKLFF
-	TRBV7-9	-	TRBJ1-3	TGTGCCAGCAGCTCCCCAGGCGGAAACACCATATATTTT	CASSSPGGNTIYF
-	TRBV5-8	-	TRBJ1-3	TGTGCCAGCAGCCCGAACCGACACAATAACATATATTTT	CASSPNRHNNIYF
-	TRBV10-2	-	TRBJ2-7	TGCGCCAGCAGTGAGACTTTAGGGGGCTCCTACGAGCAGTACTTC	CASSETLGGSYEQYF
TRBD1	TRBV7-2	-	TRBJ1-2	TGTGCCAGCAGCTTCGGGACAGCTACTAACTATGGCTACACCTTC	CASSFGTATNYGYTF
-	TRBV5-4	-	TRBJ2-7	TGTGCCAGCAGCTTATCAGGGGAGTCCCACGAGCAGTACTTC	CASSLSGESHEQYF
-	TRBV3-1/TRBV3-2	-	TRBJ2-1	TGTGCCAGCAGCCACTATACAGGGATCTACTACAATGAGCAGTTCTTC	CASSHYTGIYYNEQFF
TRBD2	TRBV5-1	-	TRBJ2-7	TGCGCCAGCACCCGGACTAGCACCTACGAGCAGTACTTC	CASTRTSTYEQYF
-	TRBV10-3	-	TRBJ1-2	TGTGCCATCAGCGAGCCTCAGGGCGGCGCTAACTATGGCTACACCTTC	CAISEPQGGANYGYTF
TRBD1	TRBV10-3	once	TRBJ1-5	TGTGCCACCCGGGGGACAGTCGATCAGCCCCAGCATTTT	CATRGTVDQPQHF
-	TRBV6-2/TRBV6-3	-	TRBJ1-5	TGTGCCAGCAGTTACATGGGCAGTCAGCCCCAGCATTTT	CASSYMGSQPQHF
-	TRBV19	-	TRBJ2-2	TGTGCCACCTCTCTAGCGTGGAACACCGGGGAGCTGTTTTTT	CATSLAWNTGELFF
-	TRBV10-3	-	TRBJ2-2	TGTGCCAGCCTGACAGACGTGAACACCGGGGAGCTGTTTTTT	CASLTDVNTGELFF
-	TRBV11-2	once	TRBJ1-4	TGTGCCAGCAGCCCCCGGGGCGGGCGGGGTACGAACGAGAAACTGTTTTTT	CASSPRGGRGTNEKLFF
TRBD1	TRBV12-3/TRBV12-4	-	TRBJ1-5	TGTGCCAGCAGTGTGACAGGGGGTCAGCCCCAGCATTTT	CASSVTGGQPQHF
TRBD1	TRBV27	-	TRBJ1-2	TGTGCCAGCAGTTTGGGCCGACAGGGACGATATGGCTACACCTTC	CASSLGRQGRYGYTF
TRBD1	TRBV25-1	-	TRBJ1-2	TGTGCCAGCAGCCGCGCCCATTCCGGGACAGCCTATGGCTACACCTTC	CASSRAHSGTAYGYTF
TRBD1	TRBV6-5	-	TRBJ2-1	TGTGCCACCTGGACAGGTGACTACAATGAGCAGTTCTTC	CATWTGDYNEQFF
-	TRBV5-1	-	TRBJ2-4	TGCGCCAGCAGCCCAGGGTTAGGGAAAAACATTCAGTACTTC	CASSPGLGKNIQYF
TRBD1	TRBV19	-	TRBJ1-2	TGTGCCAGTAGTATCCCTCGACAGGGAGCGGATGGCTACACCTTC	CASSIPRQGADGYTF
-	TRBV7-8	-	TRBJ2-4	TGTGCCAGCAGCTTAGGGGTCCCGATGAGGGGGACCAAAAACATTCAGTACTTC	CASSLGVPMRGTKNIQYF
-	TRBV27	-	TRBJ2-3	TGTGCCAGCAGTTTTACACCGGGACTGAGCACAGATACGCAGTATTTT	CASSFTPGLSTDTQYF
-	TRBV13	-	TRBJ2-3	TGTGCCAGCAGCTTTCGACAGGCTAGGGCTAGCACAGATACGCAGTATTTT	CASSFRQARASTDTQYF
TRBD2	TRBV11-2	-	TRBJ2-1	TGTGCCAGCCTGGGAGGTGGGGGGGTAGGCTATGAGCAGTTCTTC	CASLGGGGVGYEQFF
-	TRBV28	-	TRBJ1-2	TGTGCCAGCAGATCTGAAGACAGGAACTATGGCTACACCTTC	CASRSEDRNYGYTF
-	TRBV11-2	-	TRBJ1-4	TGTGCCAGCAGCTTAGGACAGTATGAGGAAGAACTGTTTTTT	CASSLGQYEEELFF
-	TRBV7-2	-	TRBJ2-3	TGTGCCAGCAGCTATAATAGGGGAGATACGCAGTATTTT	CASSYNRGDTQYF
TRBD2	TRBV7-6	-	TRBJ2-3	TGTGCCAGCAGCCTGCGGGGGGGTAGCACAGATACGCAGTATTTT	CASSLRGGSTDTQYF
TRBD1	TRBV7-2	once	TRBJ2-1	TGTGCCAGCAGCTTACCCGGGACAGGGGGAGACAATGAGCAGTTCTTC	CASSLPGTGGDNEQFF
-	TRBV6-5	-	TRBJ2-1	TGTGCCAGCAGTCAAACGAGGGACACCTACAATGAGCAGTTCTTC	CASSQTRDTYNEQFF
TRBD1	TRBV19	-	TRBJ1-4	TGTGCCAGTAGTAGATCACCTGGACAGGTCTGGGAAAAACTGTTTTTT	CASSRSPGQVWEKLFF
TRBD1	TRBV19	few	TRBJ2-7	TGTGCCAGTAGTATAGGGACAGGTTACTACGAGCAGTACTTC	CASSIGTGYYEQYF
-	TRBV27	-	TRBJ2-7	TGTGCCAGCAGTGTTGGACCGGGGTTCGACGAGCAGTACTTC	CASSVGPGFDEQYF
-	TRBV28	-	TRBJ2-2	TGTGCCAGCACCACTGAAGCGAGGCCCCTGAAGGACGGGAGAGATAACACCGGGGAGCTGTTTTTT	CASTTEARPLKDGRDNTGELFF
-	TRBV30	once	TRBJ1-1	TGTGCCTGGAGCAGGGCCACTGAAGCTTTCTTT	CAWSRATEAFF
-	TRBV2	-	TRBJ1-4	TGTGCCAGCAGGGAACAGGTGGGAGCTAATGAAAAACTGTTTTTT	CASREQVGANEKLFF
TRBD1	TRBV9	-	TRBJ2-3	TGTGCCAGCAGCGCCTCGACAGGGCGGAATACGCAGTATTTT	CASSASTGRNTQYF
TRBD1	TRBV7-6	-	TRBJ1-2	TGTGCCAGCAGCCGAGGGACAGGTCCTAGCTATGGCTACACCTTC	CASSRGTGPSYGYTF
TRBD2	TRBV24-1	-	TRBJ2-2	TGTGCCACCAGTGACCGGGACTGGGAGGGGAGCGCCGGGGAGCTGTTTTTT	CATSDRDWEGSAGELFF
-	TRBV6-5	-	TRBJ2-7	TGTGCCAGCAGTTACTCGCCTAGCACCTACGAGCAGTACTTC	CASSYSPSTYEQYF
TRBD2	TRBV6-2/TRBV6-3	-	TRBJ2-3	TGTGCCAGCAGTTACCCGCCCCGCGGGGGGGATGCAGATACGCAGTATTTT	CASSYPPRGGDADTQYF
-	TRBV19	-	TRBJ1-1	TGTGCCAGTAGTATTGGAGCCACTGAAGCTTTCTTT	CASSIGATEAFF
-	TRBV11-3	-	TRBJ2-7	TGTGCCAGCAGCTTAGTCCCTAGCGCCGAGCAGTACTTC	CASSLVPSAEQYF
TRBD2	TRBV5-4	-	TRBJ2-1	TGTGCCAGCAGCTTGCCTAGCGGATACAATGAGCAGTTCTTC	CASSLPSGYNEQFF
-	TRBV30	-	TRBJ1-1	TGTGCCTGGACTCGTTCCGGAGTCATGAACACTGAAGCTTTCTTT	CAWTRSGVMNTEAFF
-	TRBV5-1	-	TRBJ1-1	TGCGCCAGCAGCCGTCGGGGGACTGAAGCTTTCTTT	CASSRRGTEAFF
-	TRBV6-5	-	TRBJ1-1	TGTGCCAGCAGAAACAGGGAACTTGTTGAAGCTTTCTTT	CASRNRELVEAFF
TRBD1	TRBV2	few	TRBJ2-4	TGTGCCAGCACTAACAGGGGCAAAAACATTCAGTACTTC	CASTNRGKNIQYF
-	TRBV7-9	once	TRBJ2-3	TGTGCCAGCAGCTTAGAAGGCCCACGGGGTTCAGATACGCAGTATTTT	CASSLEGPRGSDTQYF
-	TRBV14	-	TRBJ2-7	TGTGCCAGTTCTTTCGGCCCCCGGGACATATTTCGACACGAGCAGTACTTC	CASSFGPRDIFRHEQYF